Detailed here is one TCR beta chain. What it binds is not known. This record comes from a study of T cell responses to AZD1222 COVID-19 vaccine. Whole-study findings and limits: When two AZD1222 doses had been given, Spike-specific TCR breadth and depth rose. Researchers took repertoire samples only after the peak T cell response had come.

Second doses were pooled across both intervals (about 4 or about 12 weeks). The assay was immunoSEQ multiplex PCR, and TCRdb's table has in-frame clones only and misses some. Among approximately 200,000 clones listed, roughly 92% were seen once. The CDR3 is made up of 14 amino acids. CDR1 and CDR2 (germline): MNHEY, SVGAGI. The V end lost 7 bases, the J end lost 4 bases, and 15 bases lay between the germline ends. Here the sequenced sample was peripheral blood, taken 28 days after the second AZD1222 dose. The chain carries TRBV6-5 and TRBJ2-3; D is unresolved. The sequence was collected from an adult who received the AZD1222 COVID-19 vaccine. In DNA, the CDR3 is TGTGCCAGCACCACTCCCGGTGGCGCAGATACGCAGTATTTT. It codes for CASTTPGGADTQYF.